The 5 T cell receptor beta chains reported below all come from one sample, sequenced in a study of blood T cell repertoires in COVID-19 (dated by TCRdb to the early 2020s). Receptors were amplified or captured by the immunoSEQ multiplex PCR assay. Held by TCRdb, this immuneACCESS table contains in-frame sequences only and omits some clones. Under half of the omission traces to an unresolved V gene where checked; the cause of the rest is unknown. Recorded for this sample are fewer than 350,000 clones; less than 90% of them occurred a single time. The ten biggest clones cover less than 15% of the sample. What was sequenced was peripheral blood. The receptors derive from a woman under 40 with COVID-19, enrolled during active disease.

The chain has TRBV5-1 and TRBJ2-5, with TRBD1 identical over 7 bases. After removal of 0 bases from V and 5 bases from J, the junction contained 7 bases not matched to a gene. The CDR3 is 15 residues long. The germline CDR1 and CDR2 sequences are SGHRS and YFSETQ. CDR3 loop: CASSLGGGRGETQYF. The CDR3 region has the DNA TGCGCCAGCAGCTTGGGAGGGGGCCGAGGCGAGACCCAGTACTTC. The whole variable domain, remainder taken from reference TRBV5-1 and TRBJ2-5, is KAGVTQTPRYLIKTRGQQVTLSCSPISGHRSVSWYQQTPGQGLQFLFEYFSETQRNKGNFPGRFSGRQFSNSRSEMNVSTLELGDSALYLCASSLGGGRGETQYFGPGTRLLVL.

V usage is TRBV6-1 and J usage is TRBJ1-2; TRBD1 agrees at 9 bases. Trimming cost V 2 bases and J 6 bases; bases outside gene matches: 7. The CDR3 sequence is 15 residues long. Germline values: CDR1 MNHNS, CDR2 SASEGT. CDR3 region: CASSEFSDRGDGYTF. CDR3 coding DNA: TGTGCCAGCAGTGAATTTTCGGACAGGGGTGATGGCTACACCTTC.

The chain has TRBV4-1 and TRBJ1-1; perhaps TRBD1 as D (5 bases). CDR1 is MGHRA, CDR2 YSYEKL, per germline. The CDR3 extends over 13 amino acids. V was pared by 6 bases and J by 5 bases, with 13 bases between. The CDR3 reads CASSQGTGTEAFF. CDR3 nucleotide sequence: TGCGCCAGCAGTCAGGGAACCGGGACTGAAGCTTTCTTT.

The genes are TRBV28 and TRBJ1-5; D not resolved. This CDR3 comprises 16 residues. V was pared by 2 bases and J by 0 bases, with 11 bases between. Germline CDR1 is MDHEN and CDR2 is SYDVKM. CDR3: CASSLVGGYSNQPQHF. The DNA for the CDR3 is TGTGCCAGCAGTTTAGTAGGAGGGTATAGCAATCAGCCCCAGCATTTT.

The CDR3 DNA reads TGTGCCAGCAGTTACCTCGGACCCGGAGGAGATGAGCAGTTCTTC. Protein: CASSYLGPGGDEQFF. The chain is built from TRBV6-5 and TRBJ2-1; perhaps TRBD2 as D (5 bases). This CDR3 is built from 15 residues. The V end was cut by 2 bases, the J end by 8 bases, with 16 bases between. CDR1 is MNHEY and CDR2 is SVGAGI in the germline V gene.